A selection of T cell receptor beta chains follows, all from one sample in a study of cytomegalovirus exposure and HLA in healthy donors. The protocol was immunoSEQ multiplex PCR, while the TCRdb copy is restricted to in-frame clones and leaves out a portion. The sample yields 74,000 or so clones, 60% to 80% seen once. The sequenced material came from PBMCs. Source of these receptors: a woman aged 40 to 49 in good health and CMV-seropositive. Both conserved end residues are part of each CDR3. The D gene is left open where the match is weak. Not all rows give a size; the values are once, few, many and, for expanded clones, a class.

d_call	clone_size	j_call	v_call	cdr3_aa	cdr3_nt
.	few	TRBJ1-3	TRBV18	CASSPTGTGNTIYF	TGTGCCAGCTCACCTACAGGAACTGGAAACACCATATATTTT
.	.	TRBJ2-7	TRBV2	CASSEARQNSYEQYF	TGTGCCAGCAGTGAAGCGCGTCAAAACTCCTACGAGCAGTACTTC
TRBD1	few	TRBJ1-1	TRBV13	CASSFPRTGADRAFF	TGTGCCAGCAGCTTTCCTCGGACAGGGGCAGACCGAGCTTTCTTT
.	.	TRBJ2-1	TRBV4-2	CASSQELLTAYNEQFF	TGTGCCAGCAGCCAAGAACTCCTCACCGCGTACAATGAGCAGTTCTTC
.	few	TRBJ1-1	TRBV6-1	CASSLGGLNTEAFF	TGTGCCAGCAGCTTGGGGGGGCTGAACACTGAAGCTTTCTTT
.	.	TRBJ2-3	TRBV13	CASSHGSADTQYF	TGTGCCAGCAGCCACGGGTCGGCAGATACGCAGTATTTT
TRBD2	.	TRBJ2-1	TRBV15	CATSRPLAGLRDEQFF	TGTGCCACCAGCAGACCTCTAGCGGGCCTACGGGATGAGCAGTTCTTC
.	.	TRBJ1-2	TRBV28	CASMQYPGLYGYTF	TGTGCCAGCATGCAGTACCCAGGACTCTATGGCTACACCTTC
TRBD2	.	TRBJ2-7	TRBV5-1	CASSLAGGPTYEQYF	TGCGCCAGCAGCTTGGCGGGAGGGCCAACCTACGAGCAGTACTTC
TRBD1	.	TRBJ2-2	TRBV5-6	CASSLGGQYLSGELFF	TGTGCCAGCAGCTTGGGGGGACAGTATCTTTCCGGGGAGCTGTTTTTT
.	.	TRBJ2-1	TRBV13	CASSGGSGNEQFF	TGTGCCAGCAGCGGAGGGTCGGGGAATGAGCAGTTCTTC
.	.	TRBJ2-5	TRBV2	CASTLSQETQYF	TGTGCCAGCACTCTTAGCCAGGAGACCCAGTACTTC
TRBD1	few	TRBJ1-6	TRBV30	CAWSAQGQGVGPLHF	TGTGCCTGGAGTGCCCAAGGACAGGGGGTAGGCCCCCTCCACTTT
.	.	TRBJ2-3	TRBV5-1	CASSPGRDTQYF	TGCGCCAGCAGCCCAGGGAGGGATACGCAGTATTTT
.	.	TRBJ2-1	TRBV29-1	CSGRSSDTYNEQFF	TGCAGCGGCCGATCTAGCGACACTTACAATGAGCAGTTCTTC
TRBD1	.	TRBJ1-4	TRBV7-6	CASSLAGTGGVNEKLFF	TGTGCCAGCAGCTTAGCGGGGACAGGGGGCGTGAATGAAAAACTGTTTTTT
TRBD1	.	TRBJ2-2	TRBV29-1	CSVGHRGSGELFF	TGCAGCGTCGGACACAGGGGAAGCGGGGAGCTGTTTTTT
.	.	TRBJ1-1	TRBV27	CASSFSGGGRDTEAFF	TGTGCCAGCAGTTTCTCTGGGGGGGGTCGGGACACTGAAGCTTTCTTT
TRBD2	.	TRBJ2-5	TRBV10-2	CASSEGSGGLETQYF	TGCGCCAGCAGTGAGGGTAGCGGGGGGCTGGAGACCCAGTACTTC
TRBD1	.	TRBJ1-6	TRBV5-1	CASRGGGGVLFNSPLHF	TGCGCCAGCAGGGGTGGAGGGGGCGTCCTATTTAATTCACCCCTCCACTTT
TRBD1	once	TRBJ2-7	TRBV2	CASTGTGGYEQYF	TGTGCCAGCACGGGGACAGGGGGTTACGAGCAGTACTTC
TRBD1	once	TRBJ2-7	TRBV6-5	CASSMDRVPTYEQYF	TGTGCCAGCAGTATGGACAGGGTTCCCACCTACGAGCAGTACTTC
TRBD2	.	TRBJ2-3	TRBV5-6	CASSLFAGVGTDTQYF	TGTGCCAGCAGCTTGTTCGCGGGAGTAGGGACAGATACGCAGTATTTT
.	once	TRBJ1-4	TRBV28	CASHKGGLNEKLFF	TGTGCCAGTCACAAGGGGGGGCTTAATGAAAAACTGTTTTTT
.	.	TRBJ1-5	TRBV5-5	CASSSGQISNQPQHF	TGTGCCAGCAGCTCAGGACAGATTAGCAATCAGCCCCAGCATTTT
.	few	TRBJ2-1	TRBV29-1	CSVKRQRDNEQFF	TGCAGCGTTAAGAGACAACGCGACAATGAGCAGTTCTTC
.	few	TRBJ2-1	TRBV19	CAIGTRNEQFF	TGTGCCATAGGTACGCGGAATGAGCAGTTCTTC
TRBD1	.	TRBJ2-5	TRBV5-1	CASSWTGGNGETQYF	TGCGCCAGCAGCTGGACAGGGGGCAACGGGGAGACCCAGTACTTC
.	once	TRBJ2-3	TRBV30	CAWSVGDYPTDTQYF	TGTGCCTGGAGTGTAGGTGACTATCCTACAGATACGCAGTATTTT
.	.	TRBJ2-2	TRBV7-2	CASSFGGGSSGELFF	TGTGCCAGCAGCTTCGGAGGGGGCAGCTCCGGGGAGCTGTTTTTT
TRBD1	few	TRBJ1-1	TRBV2	CARGQDKAFF	TGTGCCAGAGGACAGGACAAGGCTTTCTTT
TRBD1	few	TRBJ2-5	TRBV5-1	CASSLGQGVAETQYF	TGCGCCAGCAGCTTAGGACAGGGAGTAGCAGAGACCCAGTACTTC
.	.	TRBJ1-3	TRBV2	CASSEGRAPSGNTIYF	TGTGCCAGCAGTGAAGGCAGGGCCCCCTCTGGAAACACCATATATTTT
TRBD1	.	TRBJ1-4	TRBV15	CATSRDRTGAEKLFF	TGTGCCACCAGCAGAGACCGGACAGGGGCTGAAAAACTGTTTTTT
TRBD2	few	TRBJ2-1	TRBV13	CASSLLAGVSSYEQFF	TGTGCCAGCAGCTTATTAGCGGGAGTAAGCTCTTATGAGCAGTTCTTC
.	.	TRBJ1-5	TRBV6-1	CASSPTGFQPQHF	TGTGCCAGCAGTCCAACAGGGTTTCAGCCCCAGCATTTT
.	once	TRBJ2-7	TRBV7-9	CASSSSRRGSSYEQYF	TGTGCCAGCAGCTCCTCCCGGCGGGGCAGCTCCTACGAGCAGTACTTC
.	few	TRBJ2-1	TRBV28	CASSLDRPNSRRVPSYNEQFF	TGTGCCAGCAGTTTAGATCGACCTAATAGCCGACGAGTTCCCTCCTACAATGAGCAGTTCTTC
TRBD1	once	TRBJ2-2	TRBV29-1	CSVTQGALTGELFF	TGCAGTGTTACGCAGGGGGCGTTGACCGGGGAGCTGTTTTTT
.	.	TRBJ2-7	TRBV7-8	CASVWGESLWSYEQYF	TGTGCCAGCGTGTGGGGGGAGTCCCTATGGAGCTACGAGCAGTACTTC
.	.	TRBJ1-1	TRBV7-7	CASSPKGGTEAFF	TGTGCCAGCAGCCCTAAAGGGGGCACTGAAGCTTTCTTT
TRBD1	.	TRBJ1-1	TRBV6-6	CASSQGGTVFNTEAFF	TGTGCCAGCAGCCAAGGGGGGACAGTCTTCAACACTGAAGCTTTCTTT
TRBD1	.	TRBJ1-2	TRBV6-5	CASSYSPGQTNYGYTF	TGTGCCAGCAGTTACTCCCCGGGACAGACTAACTATGGCTACACCTTC
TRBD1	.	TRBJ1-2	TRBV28	CASSLLSAGTGGAEGYTF	TGTGCCAGCAGTTTACTGTCGGCCGGGACAGGGGGCGCAGAAGGCTACACCTTC
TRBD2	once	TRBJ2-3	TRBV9	CASSAGLAGGLSNTQYF	TGTGCCAGCAGCGCGGGACTAGCGGGAGGTTTATCCAATACGCAGTATTTT
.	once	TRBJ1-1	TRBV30	CAWKTWNTEAFF	TGTGCCTGGAAGACATGGAACACTGAAGCTTTCTTT
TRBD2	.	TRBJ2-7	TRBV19	CASSITSGSGEQYF	TGTGCCAGTAGTATAACTAGCGGGAGTGGCGAGCAGTACTTC
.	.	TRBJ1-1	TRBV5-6	CASSPGTSLGGANTEAFF	TGTGCCAGCAGCCCCGGGACTTCTCTTGGTGGGGCGAACACTGAAGCTTTCTTT
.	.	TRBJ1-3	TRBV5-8	CASISGFISGGNTIYF	TGTGCCAGCATTTCGGGGTTCATCTCGGGAGGAAACACCATATATTTT
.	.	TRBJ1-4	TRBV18	CASSLRGQPGGEKLFF	TGTGCCAGCTCATTGAGAGGACAGCCCGGCGGTGAAAAACTGTTTTTT
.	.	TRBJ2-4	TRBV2	CASRGLDTSKNIQYF	TGTGCCAGCAGAGGCCTGGACACTTCCAAAAACATTCAGTACTTC
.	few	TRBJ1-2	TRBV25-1	CASSAPRPNYGYTF	TGTGCCAGCAGTGCACCTAGGCCTAACTATGGCTACACCTTC
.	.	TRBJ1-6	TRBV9	CASSEEGSSYNSPPHF	TGTGCCAGCAGCGAGGAGGGCAGCTCCTATAATTCACCCCCCCACTTT
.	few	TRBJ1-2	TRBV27	CASSLSGHRETLGYTF	TGTGCCAGCAGTTTATCGGGGCACAGGGAGACTCTTGGCTACACCTTC
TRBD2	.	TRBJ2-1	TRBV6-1	CASSGTSGGPLEQFF	TGTGCCAGCAGTGGAACTAGCGGGGGTCCTCTTGAGCAGTTCTTC
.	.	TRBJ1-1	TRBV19	CASSNLPGVTEAFF	TGTGCCAGTAGTAACTTACCAGGGGTCACTGAAGCTTTCTTT
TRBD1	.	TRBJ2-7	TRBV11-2	CASSIAGQGAREQYF	TGTGCCAGCAGCATAGCTGGACAGGGGGCGCGGGAGCAGTACTTC
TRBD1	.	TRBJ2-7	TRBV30	CAWYRGPHEEQYF	TGTGCCTGGTACAGGGGCCCCCATGAGGAGCAGTACTTC
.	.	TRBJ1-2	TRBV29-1	CSVAGGPNYGYTF	TGCAGCGTTGCTGGGGGCCCCAACTATGGCTACACCTTC